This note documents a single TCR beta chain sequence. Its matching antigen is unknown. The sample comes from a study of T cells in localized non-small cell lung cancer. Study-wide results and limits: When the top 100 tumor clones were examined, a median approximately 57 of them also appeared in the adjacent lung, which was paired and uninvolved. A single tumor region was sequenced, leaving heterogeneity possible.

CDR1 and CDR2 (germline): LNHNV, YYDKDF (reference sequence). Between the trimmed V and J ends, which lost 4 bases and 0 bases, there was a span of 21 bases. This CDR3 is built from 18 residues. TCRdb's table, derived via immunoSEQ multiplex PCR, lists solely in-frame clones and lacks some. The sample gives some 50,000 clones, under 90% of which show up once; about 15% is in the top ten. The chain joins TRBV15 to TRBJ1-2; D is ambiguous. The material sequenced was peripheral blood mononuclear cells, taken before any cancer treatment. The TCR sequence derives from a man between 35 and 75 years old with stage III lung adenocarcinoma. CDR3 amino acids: CATSTHLLRTDTNYGYTF. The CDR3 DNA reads TGTGCCACCAGCACCCACCTCTTGCGGACTGATACTAACTATGGCTACACCTTC.